This TCR beta chain was identified during a study of shared clonotypes between healthy human individuals. In the study overall: Per-donor plates numbered three CD4 naive, three CD4 memory, two CD8 naive and one CD8 memory.

Trimming shortened V by 6 bases and J by 3 bases, and 7 bases separated the two germline ends. Germline V gives CDR1 SNHLY, CDR2 FYNNEI. There are 12 residues in the CDR3. The repertoire was sequenced with immunoSEQ multiplex PCR; TCRdb's copy has only in-frame clones and lacks some. This table holds 2 million to 2.5 million clones, approximately 96% found once. This rearrangement joins TRBV2 to TRBJ2-3; D not certain. The origin of this receptor is a man between 18 and 35 years old in good health. Source material: naive CD4+ T cells sorted from blood. Subset defined: CD45RA+ positively selected. CDR3 DNA: TGTGCCAGCAGGGATCTAACAGATACGCAGTATTTT. This gives the protein CASRDLTDTQYF.